The T cell receptor beta chain under discussion was sequenced for a study of T cell responses to AZD1222 COVID-19 vaccine. Investigators merged groups given second doses at roughly 4 or roughly 12 weeks. Looked up from germline, CDR1 is SEHNR and CDR2 is FQNEAQ (reference sequence). There are 14 residues in the CDR3. The J segment lost 8 bases and the V segment lost 3 bases, leaving 8 bases of the junction unmatched. On this clone itself: As yet, its antigen is unknown.

Clones were read by immunoSEQ multiplex PCR, and TCRdb kept only the in-frame ones, dropping some. The sample includes approximately 150,000 clones, roughly 88% of them seen just once. General study results and limits: In a largely white British group with more females than males, clonal diversity was possibly underestimated. Increased Spike-specific TCR breadth and depth were observed after two AZD1222 doses. Reportedly, nearly half of unique spike TCRs recognized epitopes outside B.1.351/B.1.1.7 mutations.

Sequencing was performed on peripheral blood, taken 28 days after the second AZD1222 dose. The clonotype originates from an adult who received the AZD1222 COVID-19 vaccine. This sequence joins TRBV7-9 and TRBJ1-2, with 8 bases lining up with TRBD1. The CDR3 DNA reads TGTGCCAGCAGCTTTTTCGAGACAGGGGTAGGCTACACCTTC. It yields the protein CASSFFETGVGYTF.